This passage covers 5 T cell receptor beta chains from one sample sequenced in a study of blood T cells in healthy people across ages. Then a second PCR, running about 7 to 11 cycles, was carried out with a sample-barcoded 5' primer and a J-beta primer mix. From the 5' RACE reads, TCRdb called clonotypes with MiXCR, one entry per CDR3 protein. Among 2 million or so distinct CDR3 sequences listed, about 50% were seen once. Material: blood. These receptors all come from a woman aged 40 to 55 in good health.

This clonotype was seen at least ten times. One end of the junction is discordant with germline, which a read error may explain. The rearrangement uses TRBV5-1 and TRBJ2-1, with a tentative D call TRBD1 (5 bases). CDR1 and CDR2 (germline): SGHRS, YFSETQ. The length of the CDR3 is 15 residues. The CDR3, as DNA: TGTGCCAGCAGCTTAGGGCAGGGAACCTACAATGAGCAGTTCTTC. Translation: CASSLGQGTYNEQFF.

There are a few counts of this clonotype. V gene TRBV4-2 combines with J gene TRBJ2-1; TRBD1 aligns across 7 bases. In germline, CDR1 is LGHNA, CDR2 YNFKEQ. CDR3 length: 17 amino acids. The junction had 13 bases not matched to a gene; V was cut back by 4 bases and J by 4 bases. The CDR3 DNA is TGTGCCAGCAGCCTACTGCCGGGACAGACTCCTTACAATGAGCAGTTCTTC. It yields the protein CASSLLPGQTPYNEQFF.

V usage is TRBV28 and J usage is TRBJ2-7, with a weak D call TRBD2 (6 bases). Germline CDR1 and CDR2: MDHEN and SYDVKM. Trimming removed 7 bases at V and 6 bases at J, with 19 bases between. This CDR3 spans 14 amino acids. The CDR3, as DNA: TGTGCCAGCACTCACAACCTAGCGCAACCCGAGCAGTACTTC. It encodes CASTHNLAQPEQYF.

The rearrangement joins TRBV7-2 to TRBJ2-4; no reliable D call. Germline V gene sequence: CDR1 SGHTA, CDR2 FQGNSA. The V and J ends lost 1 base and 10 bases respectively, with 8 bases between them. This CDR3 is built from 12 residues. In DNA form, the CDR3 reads TGTGCCAGCAGCTTAGATTTTTCAATTCAGTACTTC. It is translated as CASSLDFSIQYF. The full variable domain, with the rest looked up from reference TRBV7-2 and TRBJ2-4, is GAGVSQSPSNKVTEKGKDVELRCDPISGHTALYWYRQSLGQGLEFLIYFQGNSAPDKSGLPSDRFSAERTGGSVSTLTIQRTQQEDSAVYLCASSLDFSIQYFGAGTRLSVL.

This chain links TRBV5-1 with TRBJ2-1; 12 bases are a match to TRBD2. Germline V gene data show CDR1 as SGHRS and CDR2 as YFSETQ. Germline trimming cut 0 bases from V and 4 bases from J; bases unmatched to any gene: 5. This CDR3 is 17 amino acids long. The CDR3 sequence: CASSLVSSGGAYNEQFF. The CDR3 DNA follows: TGCGCCAGCAGCTTGGTGTCTAGCGGGGGGGCATACAATGAGCAGTTCTTC.